This T cell receptor beta chain was documented in a study of T cells in narcolepsy. Study outcomes and limitations: Same-patient CSF and blood CD4+ T cell clonotypes included HCRT-specific and TRIB2-specific autoreactive ones.

Sequenced by immunoSEQ multiplex PCR; TCRdb stores in-frame clones only, minus some. Among 34,000 or so clones listed, 79% were seen once. The CDR3 is made up of 16 amino acids. Per germline, CDR1 MGHRA and CDR2 YSYEKL. With regard to this clone: Its target is unknown. A junction end diverges from the germline sequence, so it may reflect a read error.

This TCR was recovered from a human donor in good health. This chain links TRBV4-1 with TRBJ2-7; D is uncertain. Sequenced material: memory (CD45RA-) CD4+ T cells from blood. The CDR3 DNA reads as TGCGCCAGCAGCCAAGATCTTTCGACGGGTTACTACGAGCAGCACTTC. It yields the protein CASSQDLSTGYYEQHF.